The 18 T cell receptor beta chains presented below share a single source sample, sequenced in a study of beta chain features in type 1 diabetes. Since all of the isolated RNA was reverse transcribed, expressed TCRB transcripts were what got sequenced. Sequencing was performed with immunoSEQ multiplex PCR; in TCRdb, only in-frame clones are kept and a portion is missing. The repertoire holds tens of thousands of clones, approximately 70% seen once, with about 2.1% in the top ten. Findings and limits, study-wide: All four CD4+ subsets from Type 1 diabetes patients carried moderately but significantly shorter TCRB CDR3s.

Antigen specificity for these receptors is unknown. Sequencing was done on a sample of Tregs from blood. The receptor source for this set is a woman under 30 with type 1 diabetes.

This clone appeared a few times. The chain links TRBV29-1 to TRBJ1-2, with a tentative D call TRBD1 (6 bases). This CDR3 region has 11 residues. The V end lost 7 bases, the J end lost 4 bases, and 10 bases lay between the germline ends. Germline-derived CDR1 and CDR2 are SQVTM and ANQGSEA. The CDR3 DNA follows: TGCAGCGCTGTAGGGGGCTATGGCTACACCTTC. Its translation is CSAVGGYGYTF. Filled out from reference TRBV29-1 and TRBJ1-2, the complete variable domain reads SAVISQKPSRDICQRGTSLTIQCQVDSQVTMMFWYRQQPGQSLTLIATANQGSEATYESGFVIDKFPISRPNLTFSTLTVSNMSPEDSSIYLCSAVGGYGYTFGSGTRLTVV.

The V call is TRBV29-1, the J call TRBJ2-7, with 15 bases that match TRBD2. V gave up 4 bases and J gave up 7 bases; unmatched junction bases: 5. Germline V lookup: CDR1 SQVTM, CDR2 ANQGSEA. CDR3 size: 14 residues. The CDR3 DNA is TGCAGCGTTGGGGGACTAGCGGGAGGTGGGGAGCAGTACTTC. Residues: CSVGGLAGGGEQYF.

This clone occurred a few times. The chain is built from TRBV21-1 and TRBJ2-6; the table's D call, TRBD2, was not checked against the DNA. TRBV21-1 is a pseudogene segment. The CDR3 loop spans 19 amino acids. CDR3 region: CASSKWSGLESSGANVLTF. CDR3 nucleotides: TGTGCCAGCAGCAAATGGAGTGGTTTAGAGAGCTCTGGGGCCAACGTCCTGACTTTC.

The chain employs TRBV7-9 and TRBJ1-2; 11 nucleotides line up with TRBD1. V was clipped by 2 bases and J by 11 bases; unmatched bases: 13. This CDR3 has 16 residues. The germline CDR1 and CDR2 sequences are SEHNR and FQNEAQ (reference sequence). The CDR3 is CASSLLRTGGKRMYTF. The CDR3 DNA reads TGTGCCAGCAGCTTACTTCGGACAGGGGGCAAACGGATGTACACCTTC.

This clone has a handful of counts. The CDR3 sequence: CASSLGGTVRRETQYF. CDR3 nucleotides: TGTGCCAGCAGCTTAGGCGGGACAGTTAGGAGGGAGACCCAGTACTTC. The genes are TRBV7-2 and TRBJ2-5, with D possibly being TRBD1 (7 bases). Germline V gene data show CDR1 as SGHTA and CDR2 as FQGNSA. V was shortened by 1 base and J by 5 bases, with 17 bases between the two germline ends. This CDR3 has 16 residues.

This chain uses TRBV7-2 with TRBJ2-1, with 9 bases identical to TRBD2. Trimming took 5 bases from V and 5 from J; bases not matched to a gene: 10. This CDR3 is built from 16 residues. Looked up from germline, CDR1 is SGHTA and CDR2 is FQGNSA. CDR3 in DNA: TGTGCCAGCAGCCGGCGGACTAGCGCGTATCACAATGAGCAGTTCTTC. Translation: CASSRRTSAYHNEQFF.

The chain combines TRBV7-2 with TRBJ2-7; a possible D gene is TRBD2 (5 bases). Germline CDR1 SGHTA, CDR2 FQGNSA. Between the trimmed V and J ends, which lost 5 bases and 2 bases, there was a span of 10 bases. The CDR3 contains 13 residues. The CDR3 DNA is TGTGCCAGCAGCGGGCGGGTGGCCTACGAGCAGTACTTC. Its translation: CASSGRVAYEQYF.

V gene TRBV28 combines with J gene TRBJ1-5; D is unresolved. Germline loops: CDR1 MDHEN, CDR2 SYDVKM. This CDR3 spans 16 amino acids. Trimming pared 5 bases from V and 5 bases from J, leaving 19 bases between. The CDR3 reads CASSPRLTRMYQPQHF. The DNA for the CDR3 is TGTGCCAGCAGTCCTAGACTTACAAGGATGTATCAGCCCCAGCATTTT.

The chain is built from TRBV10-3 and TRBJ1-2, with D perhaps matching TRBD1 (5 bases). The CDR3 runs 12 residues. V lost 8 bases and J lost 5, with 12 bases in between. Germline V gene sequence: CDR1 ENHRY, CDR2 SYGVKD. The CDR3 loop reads CAIGRGTYGYTF. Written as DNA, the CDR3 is TGTGCCATCGGCCGGGGGACTTATGGCTACACCTTC.

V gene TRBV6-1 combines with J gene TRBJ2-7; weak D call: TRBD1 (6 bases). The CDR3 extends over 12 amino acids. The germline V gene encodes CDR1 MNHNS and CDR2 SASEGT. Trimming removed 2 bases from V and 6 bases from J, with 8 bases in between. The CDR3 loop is CASSEYRVEQYF. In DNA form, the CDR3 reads TGTGCCAGCAGTGAATACAGGGTCGAGCAGTACTTC.

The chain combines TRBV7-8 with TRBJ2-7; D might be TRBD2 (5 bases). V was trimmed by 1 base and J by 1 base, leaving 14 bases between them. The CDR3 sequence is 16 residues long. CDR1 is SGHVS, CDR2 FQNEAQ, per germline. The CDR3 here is CASSLVGRRRSYEQYF. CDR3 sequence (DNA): TGTGCCAGCAGCTTAGTAGGGAGAAGAAGGTCCTACGAGCAGTACTTC.

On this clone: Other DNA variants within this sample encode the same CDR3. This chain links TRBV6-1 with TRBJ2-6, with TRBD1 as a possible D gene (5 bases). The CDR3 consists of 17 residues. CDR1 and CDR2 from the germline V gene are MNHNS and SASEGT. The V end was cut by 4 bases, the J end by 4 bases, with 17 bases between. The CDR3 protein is CASSGQGLLAGANVLTF. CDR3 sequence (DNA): TGTGCCAGCAGTGGGCAGGGCCTGTTAGCCGGGGCCAACGTCCTGACTTTC.

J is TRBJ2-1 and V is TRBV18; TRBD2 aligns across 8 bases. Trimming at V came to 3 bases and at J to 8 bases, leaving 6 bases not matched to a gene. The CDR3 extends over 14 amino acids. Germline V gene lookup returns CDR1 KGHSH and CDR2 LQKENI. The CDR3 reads CASSPTGTRHEQFF. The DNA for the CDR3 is TGTGCCAGCTCACCGACCGGGACTAGGCATGAGCAGTTCTTC.

The CDR3 is CASIGTSGYEQYF. CDR3 coding DNA: TGTGCCAGCATCGGGACTAGCGGGTACGAGCAGTACTTC. This sequence joins TRBV28 and TRBJ2-5; TRBD2 matches at 12 bases. The J call may be faulty, since TRBJ2-7 better matches the DNA end. CDR1 MDHEN and CDR2 SYDVKM come from the germline V gene. The length of the CDR3 is 13 residues.

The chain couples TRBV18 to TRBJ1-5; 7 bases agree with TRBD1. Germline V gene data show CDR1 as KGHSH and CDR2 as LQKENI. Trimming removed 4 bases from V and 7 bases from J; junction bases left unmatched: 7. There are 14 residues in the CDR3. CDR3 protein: CASSQTGSRQPQHF. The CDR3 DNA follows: TGTGCCAGCTCACAGACAGGGAGCCGGCAGCCCCAGCATTTT.

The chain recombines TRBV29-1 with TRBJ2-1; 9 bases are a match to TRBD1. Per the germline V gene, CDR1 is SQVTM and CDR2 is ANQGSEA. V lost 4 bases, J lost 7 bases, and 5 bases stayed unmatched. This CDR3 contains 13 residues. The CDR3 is CSVVQGAANEQFF. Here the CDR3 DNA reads TGCAGCGTTGTACAGGGGGCAGCGAATGAGCAGTTCTTC.

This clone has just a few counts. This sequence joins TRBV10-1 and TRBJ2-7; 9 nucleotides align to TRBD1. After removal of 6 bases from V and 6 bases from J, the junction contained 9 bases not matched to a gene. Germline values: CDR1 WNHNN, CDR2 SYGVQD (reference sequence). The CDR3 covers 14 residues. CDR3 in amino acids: CASSSGTGIFEQYF. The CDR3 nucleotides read TGCGCCAGCAGCTCCGGGACAGGGATCTTCGAGCAGTACTTC.

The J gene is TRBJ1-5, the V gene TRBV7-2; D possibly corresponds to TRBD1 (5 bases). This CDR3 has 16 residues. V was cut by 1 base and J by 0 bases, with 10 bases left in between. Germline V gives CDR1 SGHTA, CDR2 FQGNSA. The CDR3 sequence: CASSLVGGYSNQPQHF. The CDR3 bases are TGTGCCAGCAGCTTAGTCGGGGGGTATAGCAATCAGCCCCAGCATTTT.